The clone carrying this T cell receptor (beta chain) came up a few times. Its antigen is unidentified. The data were taken from a study of cytomegalovirus exposure and HLA in healthy donors. Trimming cost V 6 bases and J 2 bases; bases outside gene matches: 11. CDR3 length equals 16 residues. The PCR made use of 60 Vbeta and 13 Jbeta primers. Original processing methods: Per a later analysis, the number of unique TCR beta chains was 75 million to 90 million, of which around 9.9 million were shared. TCRdb's table, derived via immunoSEQ multiplex PCR, lists solely in-frame clones and lacks some. The V and J calls and clone size come from that table; D and trimming were worked out from the DNA. The sample carries over 55,000 clones, approximately 80% recorded once. Study results and caveats: For most subjects, TCR beta sequences were reported to predict HLA-A and HLA-B alleles with accuracy. Listed as cytomegalovirus-associated were more than 150 TCR beta chains.

Sequencing was carried out using PBMCs. V usage is TRBV6-7 and J usage is TRBJ2-3; 7 nucleotides match TRBD2. TRBV6-7 is recorded as an ORF, its role being uncertain. The sequence derives from a male donor in good health and CMV-seronegative. CDR3 DNA sequence: TGTGCCAGCAGGCCCGAGCGGGACCAGAACACAGATACGCAGTATTTT. It encodes CASRPERDQNTDTQYF.